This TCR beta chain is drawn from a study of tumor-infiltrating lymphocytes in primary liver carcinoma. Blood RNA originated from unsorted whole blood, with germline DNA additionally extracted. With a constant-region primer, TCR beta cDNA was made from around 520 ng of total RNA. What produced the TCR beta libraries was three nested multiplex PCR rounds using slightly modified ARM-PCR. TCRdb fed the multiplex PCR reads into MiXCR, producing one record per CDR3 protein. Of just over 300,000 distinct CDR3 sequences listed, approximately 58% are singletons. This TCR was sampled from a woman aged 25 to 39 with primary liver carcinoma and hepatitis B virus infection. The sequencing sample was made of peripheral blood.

CDR3 DNA: TGTGCCAGCAGCAGGGAAAACTATGGCTACACCTTC. Translating gives CASSRENYGYTF. The rearrangement uses TRBV6-5 and TRBJ1-2; TRBD1 is a possible D gene (5 bases). Trimming removed 6 bases at V and 2 bases at J, with 7 bases between. The CDR3 is 12 residues long. Germline V gene lookup returns CDR1 MNHEY and CDR2 SVGAGI.